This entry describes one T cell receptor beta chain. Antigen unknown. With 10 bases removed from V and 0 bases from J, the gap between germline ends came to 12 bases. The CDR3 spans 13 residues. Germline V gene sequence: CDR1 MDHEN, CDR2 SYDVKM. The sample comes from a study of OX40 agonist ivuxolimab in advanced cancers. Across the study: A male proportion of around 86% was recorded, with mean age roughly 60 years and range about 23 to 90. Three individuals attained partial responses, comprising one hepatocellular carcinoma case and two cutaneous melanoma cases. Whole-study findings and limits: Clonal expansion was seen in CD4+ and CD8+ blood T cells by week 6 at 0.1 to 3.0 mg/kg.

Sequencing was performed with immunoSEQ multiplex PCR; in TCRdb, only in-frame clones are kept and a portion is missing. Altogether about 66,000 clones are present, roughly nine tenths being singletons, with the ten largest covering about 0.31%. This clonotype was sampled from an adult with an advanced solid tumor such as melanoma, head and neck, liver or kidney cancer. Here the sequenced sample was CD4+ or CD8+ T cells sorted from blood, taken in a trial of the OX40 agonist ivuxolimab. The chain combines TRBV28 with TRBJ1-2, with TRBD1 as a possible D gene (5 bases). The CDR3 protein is CATRETANYGYTF. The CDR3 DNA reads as TGTGCCACCCGGGAGACAGCTAACTATGGCTACACCTTC.